This T cell receptor beta chain was identified in a study of OX40 agonist ivuxolimab in advanced cancers. Study-level information: Dose-escalation patients were diagnosed with hepatocellular carcinoma, melanoma, renal cell cancer or head and neck cancer. Eligibility rules accepted prior anti-PD-1, anti-PD-L1 or anti-CTLA-4 therapy, and 35% to 45% had some.

V lost 4 bases and J lost 2, with 10 bases in between. The CDR3 sequence is 13 residues long. From germline, CDR1 is SGHRS and CDR2 YFSETQ. Study-level results: The antigens recognized by the expanded peripheral T cells, that is their antigen specificity, were not determined.

Patients were excluded for autoimmune disease history or systemic immunosuppression. TCRdb keeps only in-frame clones here, not all; method: immunoSEQ multiplex PCR. The table shows 35,000 to 50,000 clones, with about nine tenths occurring only once. Turning to this clone: The antigen is not known.

The rearrangement joins TRBV5-1 to TRBJ2-7; D is undetermined. Material: CD4+ or CD8+ T cells sorted from blood, obtained in a trial of the OX40 agonist ivuxolimab. The TCR sequence derives from an adult with an advanced solid tumor such as melanoma, head and neck, liver or kidney cancer. The CDR3 DNA reads TGCGCCAGCAGCCCCGTGGGGACCTACGAGCAGTACTTC. Protein: CASSPVGTYEQYF.